This T cell receptor beta chain was sequenced in a study of vaccination effects on CD4 cells after COVID-19. Overall study findings and caveats: Few convalescent patients were included, and no early post-infection timepoints were sampled. Marked contraction was observed in infection-induced and vaccine-induced clones late after vaccination.

Turning to this clone: Its cognate antigen is unknown.

Ahead of sequencing, the ViraFEST assay grew antigen-specific CD4+ T cells using viral peptide pools. Between days 9 and 10 of culture, CD4+ T cells were separated out. Nucleocapsid antibodies stayed negative before and after vaccination, showing no earlier SARS-CoV-2 infection. Both day 3 and day 7 saw half the medium replaced with IL-2 medium. Only in-frame clones appear in the TCRdb table, and some are missing; sequencing was by immunoSEQ multiplex PCR. The sample carries under 80,000 clones, around 74% recorded once. The TCR originated in a human donor who received a COVID-19 vaccine. Sequencing used CD4+ T cells from PBMCs cultured with HCoV-229E spike peptides, obtained before COVID-19 vaccination.

The CDR3 reads CASGQGLYNSPLHF. The CDR3, as DNA: TGTGCCAGCGGGCAGGGGTTGTATAATTCACCCCTCCACTTT. V is TRBV6-5 and J is TRBJ1-6, with TRBD1 as a possible D gene (6 bases). Germline V lookup: CDR1 MNHEY, CDR2 SVGAGI. The CDR3 loop spans 14 amino acids. Trimming took 8 bases from V and 4 from J, leaving 12 bases between them.